This TCR beta chain was found in a study of CD8+CD57+ T cells in acquired aplastic anemia. Across the whole study: Mean DNA quantity obtained from sorted CD4+ and CD8+ cells was 3 to 4 ug. Healthy donors gave 9.5 million to 12 million reads on average for CD4+ cells.

Investigators profiled TCR beta VDJ and CDR3 from genomic DNA template. TCRdb processed the reads anew with MiXCR; each CDR3 protein has one entry. Here the sample spans 100,000 to 120,000 distinct CDR3 sequences, around half being singletons. General study results and limits: Between patients and controls, CD8+ Simpson's diversity did not vary significantly. There were roughly 30 CD8+ CDR3 sequences that occurred in both patients and controls.

A note on this clonotype: Its specificity is unknown. A much more abundant neighbour one base away suggests this may be a read error.

The germline V gene has CDR1 SGHNT and CDR2 YYREEE (reference sequence). The CDR3 runs 14 residues. With 9 bases removed from V and 5 bases from J, the gap between germline ends came to 21 bases. The sequence was obtained from a human donor in good health, serving as a control. This chain links TRBV5-4 with TRBJ2-7; D could derive from TRBD1 or TRBD2 (7 bases each). Source material: sorted CD4+, CD8+, or CD8+CD57+ T cells (not recorded which) from PBMCs. CDR3 sequence reads: CATQGGFRLDEQYF. As DNA, the CDR3 is TGTGCCACTCAGGGGGGGTTTCGACTGGACGAGCAGTACTTC.